The following is a T cell receptor (beta chain) sequence with its context. Its cognate antigen has yet to be identified. No quality values exist for individual bases; no much larger clone is one base distant. Ophthalmopathy patients had moderately to severely active disease, with a Clinical Activity Score of 3 or more, a NOSPECS grade of 4 or more, and a disease duration of less than 3 months. Any patient with an uncontrolled infection, another autoimmune disease, pregnancy or lactation was excluded. Diagnoses relied on clinical symptoms, serum thyroxine and TRAb, thyroid ultrasound and orbital computed tomography. PBMCs were isolated from 8 to 10 ml of fresh peripheral blood by Ficoll-Paque density gradient centrifugation. Trizol reagent was used to extract total RNA, and RNA quality was then checked on an Agilent 2100 Bioanalyzer. This entry is derived from a study of T cells in Graves' hyperthyroidism and ophthalmopathy (dated by TCRdb to the late 2010s). For the wider study: Peripheral blood was sampled at the time of initial diagnosis, prior to any treatment. The study also compared thyroid tissue and blood T-cell repertoires from five or six Graves' hyperthyroidism patients. TCR V-J signatures able to tell the groups apart were searched for in a discovery cohort of more than 90 patients, of whom around 42 had Graves' ophthalmopathy and 55 to 60 had stable Graves' hyperthyroidism. Following sampling, methimazole starting at 30 mg daily was given to hyperthyroidism patients, and high-dose intravenous methylprednisolone was given to ophthalmopathy patients. An independent validation cohort of some 18 hyperthyroidism patients and over 15 patients who later progressed to ophthalmopathy tested prospective prediction of ophthalmopathy. For training and testing, the approximately 92 patients in the discovery cohort were randomly divided in a 7:3 ratio. According to the paper, TCR Vbeta CDR3 sequencing was carried out on 135 peripheral blood samples, which came from 40 to 45 ophthalmopathy, around 75 hyperthyroidism and roughly 17 progressor patients. Broad study findings and their caveats: Blood samples also contained most of the expanded thyroid clonotypes (frequency above 0.001), which suggests that blood repertoires may reflect thyroid immune responses. Sample size was not statistically predetermined, and investigators were not blinded to group allocation. Ophthalmopathy was separated from stable hyperthyroidism by a 13 V-J signature model, with roughly 88% sensitivity and roughly 81% specificity obtained in cross-validation and 80%/75% obtained in testing. During validation, the model predicted progression to ophthalmopathy a median of roughly 7.1 months ahead of onset, with approximately 71% sensitivity and 72.22% specificity.

The TCR beta CDR3 regions were amplified from RNA transcripts. The TCR CDR3 was subjected to a first round of RT-PCR using the HTBI primer set and the Qiagen OneStep RT-PCR kit. The libraries were constructed in a second round of multiplex PCR and then size-selected and purified. Paired-end sequencing of the libraries was performed with 100 bp reads on an Illumina HiSeq2000. Per the source publication's procedure: SOAPnuke was used to process the raw data, removing reads that contained adapters or uncalled bases, had a mean Phred below 15, or lacked an exact match to the constant primer or identifier. High-quality paired reads were merged with COPE v1.2.5, and unique nucleotide sequences were defined as clonotypes. Clonotypes were aligned to IMGT TRBV, TRBD and TRBJ reference segments using MiTCR v1.1. The analysis included only V-J combinations with a frequency above 0.0001, which together covered more than 98% of the repertoires. A TCS score was defined as the ratio of F50 (clonal expansion) to E x V (chaos), with BLOSUM62-based TCRdist applied between CDR3 peptides within each V-J. Welch's t-statistics and random forest reduced roughly 530 V-J features to about 12, which were used in a naive Bayes classifier (R e1071). TCRdb itself trimmed the public reads at Q25 with fastp, ran MiXCR and retained productive beta chains. Rows are combined by CDR3 protein, so each entry shows the most common genes and DNA. V and J calls and clone size were set by TCRdb, not the authors. In this sample the table shows about 350,000 distinct CDR3 sequences, over 15% of which occur a single time. The top ten clonotypes cover around 15% of the sample.

The sequence came from a middle-aged woman with Graves' ophthalmopathy. The sequenced sample was blood.

This receptor has the CDR3 CASSHRQTVYTEAFF. The nucleotide sequence reads as follows: TGTGCCAGCAGCCACAGACAGACGGTATACACTGAAGCTTTCTTT. The sequence joins TRBV28 to TRBJ1-1; the D gene is perhaps TRBD1, on 5 matching bases. CDR1 MDHEN and CDR2 SYDVKM are derived from the germline V gene. From cysteine to phenylalanine, the CDR3 is 15 amino acids long. Only CDR3 DNA remains: 45 bases, in frame from the first base. The V and J ends are trimmed by 6 bases and 3 bases, leaving 17 bases between them. The full variable domain, with segments outside the CDR3 supplied by the reference TRBV28 and TRBJ1-1 proteins, appears as DVKVTQSSRYLVKRTGEKVFLECVQDMDHENMFWYRQDPGLGLRLIYFSYDVKMKEKGDIPEGYSVSREKKERFSLILESASTNQTSMYLCASSHRQTVYTEAFFGQGTRLTVV.